These 29 T cell receptor beta chains were sequenced from one sample in a study of cytomegalovirus exposure and HLA in healthy donors. Use of 60 Vbeta and 13 Jbeta primers characterized the PCR. TCRdb's table, derived via immunoSEQ multiplex PCR, lists solely in-frame clones and lacks some. This sample's table has fewer than 70,000 clones. The sequencing sample was made of PBMCs. These receptors all stem from a man younger than 45 in good health and CMV-seropositive.

This rearrangement joins TRBV28 to TRBJ2-6; D is ambiguous. The length of the CDR3 is 15 residues. Germline CDR1 MDHEN, CDR2 SYDVKM. Trimming removed 3 bases from V and 2 bases from J, with 8 bases in between. The CDR3 is CASSLLLPGANVLTF. The CDR3 DNA sequence: TGTGCCAGCAGTTTGTTACTTCCTGGGGCCAACGTCCTGACTTTC.

V is TRBV6-5 and J is TRBJ1-1; possible D gene TRBD1, 6 bases. The V gene lost 6 bases and the J gene lost 8 bases, with 16 bases spanning the gap. The CDR3 has 13 amino acids. Germline CDR1 reads MNHEY; CDR2 reads SVGAGI. The CDR3, as DNA: TGTGCCAGCAGCTTTTACAGGGCAGTGGAAGCTTTCTTT. Protein product: CASSFYRAVEAFF.

Note on this clone: At one end the junction does not follow the germline gene, possibly because of a read error. The chain uses TRBV25-1 and TRBJ1-1; possible D gene TRBD1, 5 bases. This CDR3 region has 14 residues. CDR1 MGHDK and CDR2 SYGVNS come from the germline V gene. This CDR3 is CASSDWAGNTEDFF. The CDR3 bases are TGTGCCAGCAGTGATTGGGCAGGGAACACTGAAGATTTCTTT.

J is TRBJ2-3 and V is TRBV19; D might be TRBD2 (6 bases). The germline V gene encodes CDR1 LNHDA and CDR2 SQIVND (reference sequence). The V end was cut by 5 bases, the J end by 4 bases, with 19 bases between. The CDR3 is 16 amino acids. CDR3: CASSPRAGWGADTQYF. In nucleotides, the CDR3 is TGTGCCAGTAGTCCGCGGGCAGGGTGGGGGGCAGATACGCAGTATTTT.

V gene TRBV30 combines with J gene TRBJ1-2; D is undetermined. Per germline, CDR1 GTSNPN and CDR2 SVGIG (reference sequence). The CDR3 contains 12 residues. Trimming stripped 0 bases from V and 7 bases from J, with 9 bases between. The CDR3: CAWSVTGLGYTF. CDR3 coding DNA: TGTGCCTGGAGTGTGACTGGACTTGGCTACACCTTC.

The chain combines TRBV4-1 with TRBJ2-3; D perhaps matches TRBD2 (5 bases). CDR3 length: 15 residues. The V and J ends lost 1 base and 4 bases respectively, with 12 bases between them. Germline V gene data show CDR1 as MGHRA and CDR2 as YSYEKL. The CDR3 region is CASSQVGLTSDTQYF. CDR3 sequence (DNA): TGCGCCAGCAGCCAAGTCGGACTGACGTCAGATACGCAGTATTTT.

This rearrangement joins TRBV6-1 to TRBJ2-1, with D unclear. Looked up from germline, CDR1 is MNHNS and CDR2 is SASEGT. Trimming removed 0 bases at V and 8 bases at J, with 8 bases between. This CDR3 contains 13 residues. The chain's CDR3 is CASSEAPRDEQFF. Written as DNA, the CDR3 is TGTGCCAGCAGTGAAGCCCCACGGGATGAGCAGTTCTTC.

The chain recombines TRBV9 with TRBJ2-2; tentative D call: TRBD2 (7 bases). Germline V gene sequence: CDR1 SGDLS, CDR2 YYNGEE. V lost 7 bases and J 1 base, leaving 11 bases between the germline ends. The CDR3 is 14 amino acids. CDR3 bases: TGTGCCAGCTCCGGGGGGCTGAACACCGGGGAGCTGTTTTTT. It encodes CASSGGLNTGELFF.

The V call is TRBV5-8, the J call TRBJ2-7; tentative D call: TRBD2 (6 bases). The CDR3 runs 11 residues. Germline V CDR1 and CDR2: SGHTS, YDEGEE. V lost 4 bases, J lost 5 bases, and 7 bases lay in between. CDR3 residues: CASSKRDEQYF. The CDR3, as DNA: TGTGCCAGCAGCAAGCGGGACGAGCAGTACTTC.

The V gene is TRBV30, the J gene TRBJ2-7; TRBD1 matches 8 bases. This CDR3 comprises 12 residues. V trimming: 5 bases; J trimming: 5 bases; junction bases outside the gene matches: 5. Germline CDR1 is GTSNPN and CDR2 is SVGIG (reference sequence). The CDR3 reads CAWGGQAHEQYF. In DNA, the CDR3 is TGTGCCTGGGGGGGACAGGCCCACGAGCAGTACTTC. Full variable domain (remainder filled in from reference TRBV30 and TRBJ2-7): SQTIHQWPATLVQPVGSPLSLECTVEGTSNPNLYWYRQAAGRGLQLLFYSVGIGQISSEVPQNLSASRPQDRQFILSSKKLLLSDSGFYLCAWGGQAHEQYFGPGTRLTVT.

V is TRBV5-1 and J is TRBJ1-2; maybe TRBD1 (6 bases). The CDR3 contains 15 residues. Germline V lookup: CDR1 SGHRS, CDR2 YFSETQ. Trimming pared 1 base from V and 0 bases from J, leaving 10 bases between. DNA for the CDR3: TGCGCCAGCAGCTTGATACAGGGAGCTAACTATGGCTACACCTTC. Translating it yields CASSLIQGANYGYTF.

The chain has TRBV7-8 and TRBJ2-2; TRBD2 matches 8 bases. Germline CDR1 and CDR2: SGHVS and FQNEAQ. V was clipped by 0 bases and J by 5 bases; unmatched bases: 8. The CDR3 totals 17 residues. The CDR3 DNA is TGTGCCAGCAGCTTAGCATATTTACTAGCGGATACCGGGGAGCTGTTTTTT. This gives the protein CASSLAYLLADTGELFF.

This chain links TRBV25-1 with TRBJ2-5, with TRBD1 matching over 7 bases. CDR1 is MGHDK and CDR2 is SYGVNS in the germline V gene. The V gene end was trimmed by 8 bases and the J gene end by 4 bases; junction bases not matched to a gene: 13. This CDR3 region has 15 residues. CDR3 sequence (DNA): TGTGCCAGCCGATCGGGGACAGCAGCCCGAGAGACCCAGTACTTC. It yields the protein CASRSGTAARETQYF.

This chain connects TRBV11-3 to TRBJ2-2; TRBD1 is a possible D gene (6 bases). CDR1 and CDR2 from the germline V gene are SGHNT and YENEEA. The CDR3 spans 15 residues. V was shortened by 5 bases and J by 7 bases, with 17 bases between the two germline ends. DNA for the CDR3: TGTGCCAGCAGCCCCGGCACAGGGTTGGGCGGGGAGCTGTTTTTT. Residues: CASSPGTGLGGELFF.

V usage is TRBV7-9 and J usage is TRBJ1-2; tentatively, D is TRBD1 (5 bases). The V gene lost 2 bases and the J gene lost 2 bases, with 6 bases spanning the gap. Germline lookup yields CDR1 SEHNR and CDR2 FQNEAQ (reference sequence). The CDR3 loop spans 13 amino acids. For the CDR3, the DNA is TGTGCCAGCAGCTTACAGGGAAACTATGGCTACACCTTC. This codes for CASSLQGNYGYTF. The full variable domain, its missing parts supplied by reference TRBV7-9 and TRBJ1-2, is DTGVSQNPRHKITKRGQNVTFRCDPISEHNRLYWYRQTLGQGPEFLTYFQNEAQLEKSRLLSDRFSAERPKGSFSTLEIQRTEQGDSAMYLCASSLQGNYGYTFGSGTRLTVV.

The genes are TRBV11-3 and TRBJ2-1; 8 bases are shared with TRBD2. Trimming at V came to 5 bases and at J to 2 bases, leaving 11 bases not matched to a gene. Germline V gene data show CDR1 as SGHNT and CDR2 as YENEEA. CDR3 length: 17 amino acids. The CDR3 protein is CASSPPSGSQAYNEQFF. The CDR3 region has the DNA TGTGCCAGCAGCCCTCCTAGCGGGTCCCAGGCCTACAATGAGCAGTTCTTC.

The chain's CDR3 is CASSYRTSGSSIDTQYF. CDR3 bases: TGTGCCAGCAGCTACCGGACTAGCGGGAGTTCAATAGATACGCAGTATTTT. The gene calls are TRBV7-3 and TRBJ2-3, with TRBD2 matching 13 bases. V was clipped by 4 bases and J by 5 bases; unmatched bases: 9. CDR1 is SGHTA, CDR2 FQGTGA, per germline. The CDR3 has 17 residues.

This chain connects TRBV6-1 to TRBJ2-3, with 11 bases matching TRBD1. Per the germline V gene, CDR1 is MNHNS and CDR2 is SASEGT. The V and J ends lost 2 bases and 8 bases, in that order; junction bases with no gene match: 9. The CDR3 is 16 residues long. Written as DNA, the CDR3 is TGTGCCAGCAGTGAACCAGGACAGGGGGCGGCGGGTACGCAGTATTTT. It translates to CASSEPGQGAAGTQYF.

The chain links TRBV25-1 to TRBJ1-2, with TRBD1 matching over 8 bases. Germline V CDR1 and CDR2: MGHDK, SYGVNS. This CDR3 spans 15 amino acids. With V trimmed by 7 bases and J by 3 bases, 10 bases remained unmatched. The CDR3: CASTKSGTGYYGYTF. The CDR3 DNA follows: TGTGCCAGCACTAAATCAGGGACAGGTTACTATGGCTACACCTTC.

The V gene is TRBV10-3, the J gene TRBJ2-3; 7 bases map to TRBD2. Unmatched junction bases numbered 9, after V lost 4 bases and J lost 5 bases. CDR1 ENHRY and CDR2 SYGVKD come from the germline V gene. The CDR3 loop spans 15 amino acids. The CDR3 sequence: CAISAEAGVGDTQYF. In DNA, the CDR3 is TGTGCCATCAGTGCCGAGGCGGGAGTTGGAGATACGCAGTATTTT.

The chain uses TRBV7-9 and TRBJ1-1; D call uncertain. Between the trimmed V and J ends, which lost 5 bases and 4 bases, there was a span of 17 bases. Germline CDR1 and CDR2: SEHNR and FQNEAQ (reference sequence). The CDR3 length is 15 residues. CDR3 amino acids: CASSLPSWGVTEAFF. The DNA for the CDR3 is TGTGCCAGCAGCCTGCCCTCTTGGGGAGTCACTGAAGCTTTCTTT.

The chain employs TRBV18 and TRBJ2-5; D is possibly TRBD2 (6 bases). Trimming took off 6 bases at V and 4 bases at J, with 18 bases between the two ends. The CDR3 spans 15 residues. The V gene's germline CDR1 is KGHSH and CDR2 LQKENI. The CDR3 nucleotides are TGTGCCAGCTCGCCAACTTCCGGGGGATCAGAGACCCAGTACTTC. Encoded protein: CASSPTSGGSETQYF.

V and J are TRBV7-9 and TRBJ1-1; maybe TRBD1 (5 bases). Trimming took off 5 bases at V and 6 bases at J, with 10 bases between the two ends. Germline-derived CDR1 and CDR2 are SEHNR and FQNEAQ (reference sequence). The CDR3 has 12 residues. This CDR3 reads CASSPGHPEAFF. In DNA, the CDR3 is TGTGCCAGCAGCCCCGGACACCCTGAAGCTTTCTTT.

This rearrangement joins TRBV5-4 to TRBJ2-2; TRBD2 agrees at 8 bases. The CDR3 extends over 16 amino acids. With V trimmed by 5 bases and J by 5 bases, 11 bases remained unmatched. The germline V gene encodes CDR1 SGHNT and CDR2 YYREEE (reference sequence). CDR3 nucleotides: TGTGCCAGCAGTTCCCTTGGCGGGGGGTTGACCGGGGAGCTGTTTTTT. This translates into CASSSLGGGLTGELFF.

The chain employs TRBV20-1 and TRBJ2-2, with D tentatively TRBD1 (6 bases). This CDR3 comprises 11 residues. Trimming took 6 bases from V and 7 from J, leaving 9 bases between them. The V gene's germline CDR1 is DFQATT and CDR2 SNEGSKA (reference sequence). The CDR3 here is CSATQGGELFF. The CDR3 DNA is TGCAGTGCCACACAGGGCGGGGAGCTGTTTTTT.

This chain uses TRBV18 with TRBJ1-6; 7 bases are a match to TRBD1. This CDR3 has 15 amino acids. Trimming at V came to 5 bases and at J to 7 bases, leaving 8 bases not matched to a gene. CDR1 and CDR2 (germline): KGHSH, LQKENI. Written as DNA, the CDR3 is TGTGCCAGCTCATCGACAGGGCAATCCAATTCACCCCTCCACTTT. This sequence encodes CASSSTGQSNSPLHF.

V usage is TRBV4-1 and J usage is TRBJ1-2, with D unresolved. The CDR3 extends over 16 amino acids. The V end was cut by 0 bases, the J end by 4 bases, with 15 bases between. Per the germline V gene, CDR1 is MGHRA and CDR2 is YSYEKL. DNA for the CDR3: TGCGCCAGCAGCCAAGAACGGAGACGCCTCCCCTATGGCTACACCTTC. Translated, it gives CASSQERRRLPYGYTF.

The chain carries TRBV30 and TRBJ1-5, with D perhaps matching TRBD1 (6 bases). This CDR3 spans 13 amino acids. Trimming took off 1 base at V and 9 bases at J, with 13 bases between the two ends. From germline, CDR1 is GTSNPN and CDR2 SVGIG (reference sequence). The CDR3 coding sequence is TGTGCCTGGAGTGACAGGGACCTTGCGCCCCAGCATTTT. Translated, it gives CAWSDRDLAPQHF.

This sequence joins TRBV2 and TRBJ2-5; 7 bases are shared with TRBD2. J gave up 9 bases and V 3 bases, and 10 bases lay outside the gene matches. Germline assignment: CDR1 SNHLY and CDR2 FYNNEI. The CDR3 is 14 residues long. The CDR3 protein is CASSDGGGTMAQYF. Here the CDR3 DNA reads TGTGCCAGCAGTGATGGCGGGGGAACTATGGCCCAGTACTTC.